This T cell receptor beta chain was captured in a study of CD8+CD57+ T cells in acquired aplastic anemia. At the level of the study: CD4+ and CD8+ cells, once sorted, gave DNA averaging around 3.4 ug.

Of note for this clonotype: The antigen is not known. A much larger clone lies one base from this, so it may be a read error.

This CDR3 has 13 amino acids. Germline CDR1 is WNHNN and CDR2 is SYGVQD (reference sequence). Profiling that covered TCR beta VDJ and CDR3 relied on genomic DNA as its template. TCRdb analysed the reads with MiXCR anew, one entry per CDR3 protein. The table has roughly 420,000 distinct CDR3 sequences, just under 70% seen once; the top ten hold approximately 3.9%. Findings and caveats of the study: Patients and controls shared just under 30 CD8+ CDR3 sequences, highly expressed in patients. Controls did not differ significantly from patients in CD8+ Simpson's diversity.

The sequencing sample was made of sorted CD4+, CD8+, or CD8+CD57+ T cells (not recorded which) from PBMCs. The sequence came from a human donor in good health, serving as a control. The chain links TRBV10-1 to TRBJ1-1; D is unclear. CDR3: CASSYIGNTEAFF. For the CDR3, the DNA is TGTGCCAGCAGTTATATTGGGAACACTGAAGCTTTCTTT.